These 32 T cell receptor beta chains originate from one sample sequenced in a study of shared clonotypes between healthy human individuals. Profiling relied on immunoSEQ multiplex PCR, and the TCRdb table lists in-frame clones only, not all of them. The data contain some 1.4 million clones, 96% of them singletons. Sequenced input: naive CD4+ T cells sorted from blood. As to subset: CD45RA+ positively selected. The receptors originated from a man aged 25 to 40 in good health.

This chain joins TRBV10-1 and TRBJ2-7, with 7 bases matching TRBD2. The CDR3 is 14 residues long. Germline V lookup: CDR1 WNHNN, CDR2 SYGVQD (reference sequence). V was clipped by 6 bases and J by 0 bases; unmatched bases: 5. The CDR3 region is CASSYLADSYEQYF. In DNA, the CDR3 is TGCGCCAGCAGCTATCTAGCGGACTCCTACGAGCAGTACTTC.

The chain is built from TRBV5-4 and TRBJ1-4; D not resolved. From germline, CDR1 is SGHNT and CDR2 YYREEE (reference sequence). The CDR3 consists of 13 residues. The V gene lost 7 bases and the J gene lost 6 bases, with 13 bases spanning the gap. The CDR3 region is CASAPGADEKLFF. The CDR3 DNA reads as TGTGCCAGCGCGCCGGGCGCGGATGAAAAACTGTTTTTT.

CDR3 in amino acids: CASRLASREGADTQYF. The CDR3 nucleotides are TGTGCAAGTCGCTTAGCGTCCCGGGAGGGCGCGGATACGCAGTATTTT. The chain joins TRBV12-2 to TRBJ2-3; the table's TRBD2 call for D was not verified on the DNA. TRBV12-2 is a pseudogene. The CDR3 totals 16 residues.

The genes are TRBV11-2 and TRBJ2-7, with 8 nucleotides matching TRBD1. This CDR3 spans 13 amino acids. Germline V gene data show CDR1 as SGHAT and CDR2 as FQNNGV. Trimming at V came to 8 bases and at J to 4 bases, leaving 7 bases not matched to a gene. CDR3: CASGSGQGYEQYF. CDR3 sequence (DNA): TGTGCCAGCGGCTCCGGACAGGGTTACGAGCAGTACTTC.

This rearrangement joins TRBV5-8 to TRBJ2-1; the D is unclear. Germline V lookup: CDR1 SGHTS, CDR2 YDEGEE. V was shortened by 4 bases and J by 6 bases, with 11 bases between the two germline ends. The CDR3 spans 13 residues. CDR3 residues: CASSKTVSNEQFF. For the CDR3, the DNA is TGTGCCAGCAGCAAGACGGTTTCCAATGAGCAGTTCTTC.

The chain combines TRBV5-5 with TRBJ1-5; D is unclear. The germline CDR1 and CDR2 sequences are SGHKS and YYEKEE (reference sequence). Trimming stripped 2 bases from V and 5 bases from J, with 8 bases between. The CDR3 runs to 13 residues. The CDR3, as DNA: TGTGCCAGCAGCTTTAAGGTCGATCAGCCCCAGCATTTT. This sequence encodes CASSFKVDQPQHF.

This chain connects TRBV11-1 to TRBJ2-2, with D hard to call. The CDR3 runs to 15 residues. Trimming left V 6 bases short and J 5 bases short, with 16 bases between. Germline V gene lookup returns CDR1 SGHAT and CDR2 FQDESV (reference sequence). Here the CDR3 DNA reads TGTGCCAGCAGACAAATGAATATGGGGACCGGGGAGCTGTTTTTT. Its translation is CASRQMNMGTGELFF. The full variable domain, its missing parts supplied by reference TRBV11-1 and TRBJ2-2, is EAEVAQSPRYKITEKSQAVAFWCDPISGHATLYWYRQILGQGPELLVQFQDESVVDDSQLPKDRFSAERLKGVDSTLKIQPAELGDSAMYLCASRQMNMGTGELFFGEGSRLTVL.

The chain has TRBV2 and TRBJ2-7, with 7 bases that match TRBD2. The trim removed 6 bases at V and 3 bases at J, leaving 17 bases unmatched. The CDR3 is 17 residues long. Germline CDR1 SNHLY, CDR2 FYNNEI. The CDR3 coding sequence is TGTGCCAGCAGCCGAGCCGGAGCGGGATCCGGCTTCTACGAGCAGTACTTC. Translating it yields CASSRAGAGSGFYEQYF.

This clone was seen a single time. The gene calls are TRBV7-2 and TRBJ2-3; 10 bases align to TRBD2. V shed 5 bases, J shed 15 bases, and the junction held 11 bases outside the gene matches. Germline loops: CDR1 SGHTA, CDR2 FQGNSA. CDR3 length equals 13 residues. CDR3 amino acids: CASSPLAGIIRYF. CDR3 DNA: TGTGCCAGCAGCCCACTAGCGGGAATTATTCGCTATTTT.

Only one count was recorded for this clone. CDR3 nucleotides: TGCGCCAGCAGCGTACTCCCGAGCCAGAAGGCCTACGAGCAGTACTTC. Its protein is CASSVLPSQKAYEQYF. The V and J genes are TRBV5-1 and TRBJ2-7; D remains ambiguous. V dropped 4 bases and J dropped 2 bases, with 19 bases sitting between them. CDR3 length equals 16 residues. Germline CDR1 is SGHRS and CDR2 is YFSETQ.

This chain uses TRBV5-8 with TRBJ1-4, with TRBD1 matching over 7 bases. Germline CDR1 reads SGHTS; CDR2 reads YDEGEE. The CDR3 length is 17 residues. V lost 6 bases and J lost 5; bases outside the gene matches: 16. The DNA for the CDR3 is TGTGCCAGCAAGTCGGGACAGCTGGCCTCGGTCAATGAAAAACTGTTTTTT. As protein: CASKSGQLASVNEKLFF.

The chain is built from TRBV6-5 and TRBJ1-1; D might be TRBD1 (5 bases). V shed 2 bases and J shed 3 bases, with 10 bases lying between them. The CDR3 runs to 14 residues. Germline V gene sequence: CDR1 MNHEY, CDR2 SVGAGI. The CDR3 sequence: CASSYRAGYTEAFF. DNA of the CDR3: TGTGCCAGCAGTTACCGAGCAGGGTACACTGAAGCTTTCTTT.

This clone was picked up one time. J is TRBJ2-3 and V is TRBV18; D unclear. Germline CDR1 KGHSH, CDR2 LQKENI. The V end lost 2 bases, the J end lost 5 bases, and 11 bases lay between the germline ends. The CDR3 extends over 14 amino acids. DNA of the CDR3: TGTGCCAGCTCACCAAATAGCCAGAGAGATACGCAGTATTTT. As protein: CASSPNSQRDTQYF.

The chain couples TRBV6-4 to TRBJ2-3; 10 bases fit TRBD2. The CDR3 extends over 14 amino acids. J was trimmed by 2 bases and V by 5 bases; bases with no gene match: 1. Germline-derived CDR1 and CDR2 are MRHNA and SNTAGT. The DNA for the CDR3 is TGTGCCAGCAGTAGCGGGAGGGCCACAGATACGCAGTATTTT. Translated, it gives CASSSGRATDTQYF.

The chain uses TRBV5-1 and TRBJ2-3; 10 bases map to TRBD2. V trimming: 5 bases; J trimming: 5 bases; junction bases outside the gene matches: 8. CDR3 size: 15 residues. Germline V gene lookup returns CDR1 SGHRS and CDR2 YFSETQ. The CDR3 loop reads CASRPLAGGGDTQYF. For the CDR3, the DNA is TGCGCCAGCAGACCCTTAGCGGGAGGTGGAGATACGCAGTATTTT.

The V gene is TRBV21-1, the J gene TRBJ1-5; the table's D call, TRBD1, has no DNA check behind it. TRBV21-1 is a recognized pseudogene. CDR3 length: 17 residues. For the CDR3, the DNA is TGTGCCAGCAGCAGAAGTAGGGAACAGGGTAACAATCAGCCCCAGCATTTT. It codes for CASSRSREQGNNQPQHF.

This chain joins TRBV5-1 and TRBJ2-2, with 7 bases aligning to TRBD1. Trimming took 1 base from V and 4 from J; bases not matched to a gene: 4. CDR1 is SGHRS, CDR2 YFSETQ, per germline. The CDR3 is 15 amino acids. The CDR3: CASSLIDRVTGELFF. The CDR3 coding sequence is TGCGCCAGCAGCTTGATTGACAGGGTCACCGGGGAGCTGTTTTTT.

The chain employs TRBV5-5 and TRBJ2-7; D is unresolved. Germline V gene lookup returns CDR1 SGHKS and CDR2 YYEKEE (reference sequence). The CDR3 runs to 12 residues. The germline V and J ends were trimmed by 2 bases and 3 bases, with 6 bases remaining between them. The CDR3 reads CASSFGFYEQYF. As DNA, the CDR3 is TGTGCCAGCAGCTTCGGATTCTACGAGCAGTACTTC.

The rearrangement links TRBV18 to TRBJ2-1, with 8 bases that match TRBD1. This CDR3 has 19 residues. V lost 3 bases, J lost 6 bases, and 19 bases stayed unmatched. Germline V lookup: CDR1 KGHSH, CDR2 LQKENI. This chain's CDR3 is CASSPLPRTGRSGINEQFF. CDR3 nucleotide sequence: TGTGCCAGCTCACCGCTGCCTCGGACAGGGAGATCCGGAATCAATGAGCAGTTCTTC.

This clone is a singleton in its sample. The V and J genes are TRBV5-4 and TRBJ2-7; a weak D match, TRBD2 (5 bases). Germline V gene sequence: CDR1 SGHNT, CDR2 YYREEE (reference sequence). This CDR3 spans 13 amino acids. Trimming stripped 2 bases from V and 5 bases from J, with 11 bases between. The CDR3 region is CASSLGTRNEQYF. The CDR3 nucleotides are TGTGCCAGCAGCTTAGGTACTAGAAACGAGCAGTACTTC.

The CDR3 DNA reads TGTGCCAGCAGCTGGACTAGCGGGAGGGCAAATGAGCAGTTCTTC. Its translation: CASSWTSGRANEQFF. The chain has TRBV7-3 and TRBJ2-1, with TRBD2 matching over 15 bases. Germline V gene lookup returns CDR1 SGHTA and CDR2 FQGTGA. Trimming removed 4 bases from V and 7 bases from J; junction bases left unmatched: 2. CDR3 size: 15 residues.

This chain connects TRBV6-6 to TRBJ1-2, with TRBD1 matching over 7 bases. The germline CDR1 and CDR2 sequences are MNHNY and SVGAGI (reference sequence). This CDR3 has 11 amino acids. V dropped 6 bases and J dropped 7; count of bases not matched to a gene: 2. The CDR3 DNA reads as TGTGCCAGCAGGACAGGGAGTGGCTACACCTTC. Translated: CASRTGSGYTF.

This chain uses TRBV5-1 with TRBJ2-5; 8 nucleotides align to TRBD2. J gave up 2 bases and V 0 bases, and 3 bases lay outside the gene matches. The CDR3 has 15 residues. Germline CDR1 is SGHRS and CDR2 is YFSETQ. The CDR3 loop reads CASSLASGGQETQYF. DNA of the CDR3: TGCGCCAGCAGCTTGGCGAGCGGGGGACAAGAGACCCAGTACTTC. Looking up the rest from reference TRBV5-1 and TRBJ2-5 gives the full variable domain: KAGVTQTPRYLIKTRGQQVTLSCSPISGHRSVSWYQQTPGQGLQFLFEYFSETQRNKGNFPGRFSGRQFSNSRSEMNVSTLELGDSALYLCASSLASGGQETQYFGPGTRLLVL.

The CDR3 spells CASSKGSRVTDQETQYF. DNA for the CDR3: TGTGCCAGCAGTAAAGGATCGCGGGTCACCGATCAAGAGACCCAGTACTTC. The chain combines TRBV6-1 with TRBJ2-5, with D maybe TRBD2 (5 bases). This CDR3 has 17 residues. Trimming stripped 5 bases from V and 2 bases from J, with 21 bases between. The germline V gene has CDR1 MNHNS and CDR2 SASEGT.

Here the CDR3 DNA reads TGTGCCAGTACCCCCAAGACTAGACTGAATGAGCAGTTCTTC. Translated: CASTPKTRLNEQFF. The J gene is TRBJ2-1, the V gene TRBV19, with D perhaps matching TRBD2 (6 bases). Germline CDR1 and CDR2: LNHDA and SQIVND (reference sequence). The ends were cut back, 7 bases at V and 7 bases at J, with 17 bases in the middle. The CDR3 sequence is 14 residues long.

The J gene is TRBJ1-4, the V gene TRBV6-6; possible D gene TRBD1, 5 bases. The CDR3 has 15 residues. Germline V gives CDR1 MNHNY, CDR2 SVGAGI (reference sequence). Deletions cut 10 bases from V and 0 bases from J, with 15 bases between. In nucleotides, the CDR3 is TGTGCCACCAGCAGGGAAGGTGCAACTAATGAAAAACTGTTTTTT. This codes for CATSREGATNEKLFF.

The chain couples TRBV29-1 to TRBJ2-7, with TRBD1 matching 9 bases. The CDR3 has 13 residues. Germline CDR1 SQVTM, CDR2 ANQGSEA. After removal of 6 bases from V and 9 bases from J, the junction contained 12 bases not matched to a gene. The CDR3 bases are TGCAGCGTGGACAGGGGCGGGAGTGTCGGGCAGTACTTC. Protein sequence: CSVDRGGSVGQYF.

The chain uses TRBV20-1 and TRBJ1-2, with D unclear. CDR3 length equals 10 residues. The V end was cut by 5 bases, the J end by 6 bases, with 7 bases between. The germline gives CDR1 DFQATT, CDR2 SNEGSKA (reference sequence). The CDR3 reads CSAGRNGYTF. The CDR3 nucleotides read TGCAGTGCTGGTCGAAATGGCTACACCTTC.

The chain uses TRBV9 and TRBJ2-7, with D possibly called TRBD1 or TRBD2 (6 bases each). Germline loops: CDR1 SGDLS, CDR2 YYNGEE. The ends were cut back, 1 base at V and 2 bases at J, with 16 bases in the middle. The CDR3 has 16 residues. The CDR3 DNA sequence: TGTGCCAGCAGCGTAAACCCCTCCGGGGGCCCCTACGAGCAGTACTTC. It specifies CASSVNPSGGPYEQYF.

For this clone: The same CDR3 is also encoded by other DNA sequences in this sample. The V and J genes are TRBV7-2 and TRBJ2-5; 7 positions agree with TRBD2. V was pared by 2 bases and J by 5 bases, with 2 bases of the junction left unmatched. The CDR3 length is 13 residues. CDR1 is SGHTA, CDR2 FQGNSA, per germline. The CDR3 reads CASSLTGGETQYF. Written as DNA, the CDR3 is TGTGCCAGCAGCTTAACCGGGGGGGAGACCCAGTACTTC.

J is TRBJ2-1 and V is TRBV7-8; D remains unclear. With 2 bases removed from V and 9 bases from J, the gap between germline ends came to 17 bases. The germline gives CDR1 SGHVS, CDR2 FQNEAQ. The CDR3 totals 15 residues. The DNA for the CDR3 is TGTGCCAGCAGCTTATGGGATAGCTCAGCGAGTGAGCAGTTCTTC. Protein: CASSLWDSSASEQFF.

The rearrangement uses TRBV7-2 and TRBJ2-7, with 11 bases identical to TRBD2. J lost 3 bases, V lost 3 bases, and 1 base had no gene match. The CDR3 spans 14 residues. The germline CDR1 and CDR2 sequences are SGHTA and FQGNSA. Here the CDR3 reads CASSFLAGGYEQYF. CDR3 bases: TGTGCCAGCAGCTTTCTAGCGGGGGGCTACGAGCAGTACTTC.